The 2 T cell receptor beta chains below were found in one sample sequenced in a study of spatial heterogeneity in lung cancer. TCRdb fed the 5' RACE reads into MiXCR, producing one record per CDR3 protein. The table records about 94,000 distinct CDR3 sequences, roughly 21% of them present only once. Time point here: blood at routine non-recurrence follow-up after resection. Source: PBMCs, taken at follow-up. These receptor sequences come from a male donor with early-stage non-small cell lung cancer.

In this sample, this clonotype turned up a few times. J is TRBJ2-2 and V is TRBV6-5; a possible D gene is TRBD1 (6 bases). Trimming stripped 6 bases from V and 3 bases from J, with 14 bases between. The length of the CDR3 is 15 residues. The V gene's germline CDR1 is MNHEY and CDR2 SVGAGI. CDR3 sequence (DNA): TGTGCCAGCAGGGAGGACAGAGGATACACCGGGGAGCTGTTTTTT. This gives the protein CASREDRGYTGELFF.

The genes are TRBV24-1 and TRBJ2-1; D uncertain. Germline CDR1 is KGHDR and CDR2 is SFDVKD. The CDR3 sequence is 12 residues long. The V and J ends lost 9 bases and 8 bases respectively, with 13 bases between them. The CDR3 DNA reads as TGTGCCACCCAAGACGAACGGGATGAGCAGTTCTTC. Translated, it gives CATQDERDEQFF.